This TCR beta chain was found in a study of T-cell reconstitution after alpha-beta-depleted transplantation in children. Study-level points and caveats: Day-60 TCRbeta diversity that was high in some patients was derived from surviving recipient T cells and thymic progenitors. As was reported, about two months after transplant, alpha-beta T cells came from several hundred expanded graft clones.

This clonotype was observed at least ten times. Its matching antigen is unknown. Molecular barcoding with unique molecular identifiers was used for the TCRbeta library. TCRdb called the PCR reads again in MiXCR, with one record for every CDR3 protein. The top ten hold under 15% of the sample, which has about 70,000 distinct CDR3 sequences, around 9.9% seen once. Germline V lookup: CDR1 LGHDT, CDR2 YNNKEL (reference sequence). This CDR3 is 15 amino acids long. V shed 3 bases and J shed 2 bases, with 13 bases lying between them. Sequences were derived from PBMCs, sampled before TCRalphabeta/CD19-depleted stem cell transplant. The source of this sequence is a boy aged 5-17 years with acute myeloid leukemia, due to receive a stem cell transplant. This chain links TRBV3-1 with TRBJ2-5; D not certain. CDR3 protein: CASSHRTPSQETQYF. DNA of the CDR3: TGTGCCAGCAGCCACCGGACCCCTTCTCAAGAGACCCAGTACTTC.